This is a list of T cell receptor beta chains from one sample in a study of T cells in Graves' hyperthyroidism and ophthalmopathy. MiXCR was run by TCRdb on the multiplex PCR reads, yielding one entry per CDR3 protein. The data show some 420,000 distinct CDR3 sequences, roughly 15% seen once. The source material was blood. The receptors here all came from a woman aged 18-29 years with Graves' hyperthyroidism. CDR3s include the opening cysteine and the closing phenylalanine or tryptophan. A D gene is named only where the DNA matches it firmly. Only part of the rows carry a size: once, few, many, or a class if the clone is expanded.

>TRBV7-2|TRBJ2-4|many|NA
CASSLSRPKNIQYF
TGTGCCAGCAGCTTGAGCAGGCCAAAAAACATTCAGTACTTC
>TRBV29-1|TRBJ2-1|NA|TRBD2
CSVARTSGRTYGYKQFF
TGCAGCGTTGCCCGTACTAGCGGGAGGACCTACGGCTATAAGCAGTTCTTC
>TRBV7-8|TRBJ2-1|few|TRBD1
CASYPTGTRGYEQFF
TGTGCCAGCTACCCGACAGGGACGAGGGGATATGAGCAGTTCTTC
>TRBV11-2|TRBJ2-1|many|TRBD2
CASSSREGFYNEQFF
TGTGCCAGCAGCTCTCGGGAGGGCTTTTACAATGAGCAGTTCTTC
>TRBV28|TRBJ2-5|NA|TRBD1
CASGTLRGSQETQYF
TGTGCCAGCGGGACACTCAGGGGGTCCCAAGAGACCCAGTACTTC
>TRBV5-1|TRBJ2-1|many|TRBD2
CASSWGTSVDEQFF
TGCGCCAGCAGCTGGGGGACTAGTGTGGATGAGCAGTTCTTC
>TRBV11-2|TRBJ2-1|many|TRBD1
CASRRNRGIRVDEQFF
TGTGCCAGCAGGCGCAACAGGGGAATACGGGTGGATGAGCAGTTCTTC
>TRBV28|TRBJ1-2|many|NA
CASSFAQPYGYTF
TGTGCCAGCAGTTTCGCCCAGCCATATGGCTACACCTTC
>TRBV9|TRBJ2-3|NA|NA
CASSSAWADTDTQYF
TGTGCCAGCAGCTCCGCCTGGGCGGACACAGATACGCAGTATTTT
>TRBV19|TRBJ1-1|few|TRBD1
CASSGPGQGRTEAFF
TGTGCCAGTAGTGGACCCGGACAGGGTCGCACTGAAGCTTTCTTT
>TRBV27|TRBJ2-1|many|NA
CASSLTDYNEQFF
TGTGCCAGCAGTTTAACCGACTACAATGAGCAGTTCTTC
>TRBV9|TRBJ2-7|few|NA
CASSLKARPSYEQYF
TGTGCCAGCAGCCTAAAAGCGCGGCCTTCCTACGAGCAGTACTTC
>TRBV6-1|TRBJ2-3|few|TRBD2
CASTAQLAGGLVGITDTQYF
TGTGCCAGCACCGCACAACTAGCGGGAGGGCTGGTTGGGATCACAGATACGCAGTATTTT
>TRBV5-1|TRBJ1-4|NA|NA
CASSSDGARGEKLFF
TGCGCCAGCAGCTCCGACGGGGCCAGAGGCGAAAAACTGTTTTTT
>TRBV9|TRBJ1-4|few|NA
CASSGNSAANEKLFF
TGTGCCAGCAGCGGAAACAGTGCAGCTAATGAAAAACTGTTTTTT
>TRBV6-5|TRBJ1-1|many|NA
CASSYSTHALQNTEAFF
TGTGCCAGCAGTTACTCTACTCATGCCCTCCAGAACACTGAAGCTTTCTTT
>TRBV7-8|TRBJ1-2|many|TRBD1
CASSYSVTGGDGYTF
TGTGCCAGCAGCTACTCCGTGACAGGGGGCGATGGCTACACCTTC
>TRBV5-5|TRBJ1-2|many|NA
CASSSGNQYGYTF
TGTGCCAGCAGCTCCGGGAACCAATATGGCTACACCTTC
>TRBV20-1|TRBJ2-3|many|NA
CSASAGFRADTQYF
TGCAGTGCTAGTGCCGGATTTCGCGCAGATACGCAGTATTTT
>TRBV5-1|TRBJ2-7|many|NA
CASSLVGTEQYF
TGCGCCAGCAGCTTGGTAGGGACCGAGCAGTACTTC